What follows are 17 T cell receptor beta chains derived from one specimen sequenced in a study of beta chain features in type 1 diabetes (dated by TCRdb to between 2017 and 2018). The paper as a whole reports these results and caveats: Type 1 diabetes patients showed a moderate but significant shortening of TCRB CDR3 length in all four CD4+ subsets.

Their cognate antigens are unknown. Library method: the immunoSEQ multiplex PCR assay. The entire amount of isolated RNA was reverse transcribed using the High Capacity cDNA Reverse Transcription Kit, so the sequenced TCRB transcripts were expressed ones. Not all clones reach the TCRdb copy of this immuneACCESS table, which keeps in-frame sequences only. Checked studies attribute under half of the gap to unresolved V genes and leave the rest unexplained. For this sample the table gives about 710,000 clones, of which more than 13% were detected only once. The ten largest clones take up roughly 0.04% of the sample. The sample consisted of naive CD4+ T cells from blood. The cell subset or site label, read with the paper, signifies: true naive CD4+ T cells. The receptors here all came from a young man with type 1 diabetes.

V is TRBV25-1 and J is TRBJ2-7, with a possible D match to TRBD1 (5 bases). In germline, CDR1 is MGHDK, CDR2 SYGVNS. The CDR3 is made up of 15 amino acids. V was trimmed by 1 base and J by 3 bases, leaving 13 bases between them. The CDR3 here is CASSESAGLFYEQYF. Here the CDR3 DNA reads TGTGCCAGCAGTGAATCCGCAGGGTTGTTCTACGAGCAGTACTTC.

This clone was seen only a few times. V gene TRBV15 combines with J gene TRBJ2-6; the match to TRBD2 covers 7 bases. CDR1 is LNHNV, CDR2 YYDKDF, per germline (reference sequence). This CDR3 spans 15 amino acids. With V trimmed by 5 bases and J by 5 bases, 6 bases remained unmatched. The DNA of the CDR3 is TGTGCCACCAGCCATCGGGGGGTTTGGGCCAACGTCCTGACTTTC. Amino acid sequence: CATSHRGVWANVLTF.

In regard to this clone: The sample has other DNA sequences that encode this CDR3 too. The genes are TRBV7-2 and TRBJ2-5, with TRBD2 as a possible D gene (5 bases). There are 12 residues in the CDR3. V gave up 3 bases and J gave up 4 bases, with 6 bases separating them. Germline V lookup: CDR1 SGHTA, CDR2 FQGNSA. The CDR3 nucleotides read TGTGCCAGCAGCTTTCGGGGAGAGACCCAGTACTTC. Its translation is CASSFRGETQYF.

In this sample, this clone turned up a few times. The chain is built from TRBV9 and TRBJ2-1; 11 nucleotides line up with TRBD2. The V gene's germline CDR1 is SGDLS and CDR2 YYNGEE. Unmatched junction bases numbered 2, after V lost 0 bases and J lost 6 bases. The CDR3 has 15 amino acids. The CDR3 DNA reads TGTGCCAGCAGCGTAGTTGGGACTAGCGGCAATGAGCAGTTCTTC. Amino acids: CASSVVGTSGNEQFF.

The chain joins TRBV7-9 to TRBJ2-1, with 7 nucleotides matching TRBD2. Germline-derived CDR1 and CDR2 are SEHNR and FQNEAQ (reference sequence). With V trimmed by 10 bases and J by 5 bases, 11 bases remained unmatched. The CDR3 is 14 residues long. CDR3: CAMGRGGSNNEQFF. In DNA form, the CDR3 reads TGTGCCATGGGACGGGGCGGGAGCAACAATGAGCAGTTCTTC.

In this sample, this clone turned up a few times. The rearrangement joins TRBV5-6 to TRBJ2-5; D ambiguous. Germline V gives CDR1 SGHDT, CDR2 YYEEEE. This CDR3 comprises 15 residues. V lost 0 bases, J lost 0 bases, and 9 bases lay in between. CDR3: CASSLDAEYQETQYF. The CDR3 bases are TGTGCCAGCAGCTTGGACGCAGAGTACCAAGAGACCCAGTACTTC. Using reference TRBV5-6 and TRBJ2-5 for the parts outside the CDR3, the full variable domain is DAGVTQSPTHLIKTRGQQVTLRCSPKSGHDTVSWYQQALGQGPQFIFQYYEEEERQRGNFPDRFSGHQFPNYSSELNVNALLLGDSALYLCASSLDAEYQETQYFGPGTRLLVL.

This clone was counted a few times. The chain has TRBV9 and TRBJ2-2, with no clear D. CDR1 is SGDLS and CDR2 is YYNGEE in the germline V gene. The ends were cut back, 2 bases at V and 5 bases at J, with 10 bases in the middle. This CDR3 has 14 residues. CDR3 coding DNA: TGTGCCAGCAGCGTTGAAGTGGGGACCGGGGAGCTGTTTTTT. Encoded protein: CASSVEVGTGELFF.

This clone was counted between two and nine times. J is TRBJ1-1 and V is TRBV30; maybe TRBD1 (5 bases). Germline V gene lookup returns CDR1 GTSNPN and CDR2 SVGIG (reference sequence). This CDR3 is 16 amino acids long. V was cut by 1 base and J by 1 base, with 16 bases left in between. The CDR3 protein is CAWSGAGRARNTEAFF. The CDR3 DNA reads as TGTGCCTGGAGTGGGGCAGGGAGGGCAAGGAACACTGAAGCTTTCTTT.

This clone was counted between two and nine times. This rearrangement joins TRBV6-5 to TRBJ2-1; 8 positions match TRBD2. Trimming cost V 7 bases and J 5 bases; bases outside gene matches: 7. Germline CDR1 reads MNHEY; CDR2 reads SVGAGI. The CDR3 is 14 residues long. The CDR3 DNA follows: TGTGCCAGCATTCGAAGCGGGAGTCACAATGAGCAGTTCTTC. Its translation: CASIRSGSHNEQFF.

The chain carries TRBV10-3 and TRBJ2-5, with TRBD2 matching over 9 bases. The CDR3 totals 12 residues. The germline V gene has CDR1 ENHRY and CDR2 SYGVKD. The ends lost 8 bases at V and 5 bases at J; junction bases unmatched: 3. CDR3 sequence: CAIGTSLETQYF. CDR3 in DNA: TGTGCCATCGGGACTAGCCTTGAGACCCAGTACTTC.

The sample holds a few counts of this clone. V and J are TRBV11-2 and TRBJ2-5; 10 bases map to TRBD2. Per germline, CDR1 SGHAT and CDR2 FQNNGV. The trim removed 6 bases at V and 4 bases at J, leaving 5 bases unmatched. This CDR3 has 14 residues. In DNA, the CDR3 is TGTGCCAGCAGTCTCTCTAGCGGGGGAGAGACCCAGTACTTC. Protein sequence: CASSLSSGGETQYF.

This clone was seen a few times. The genes are TRBV29-1 and TRBJ1-4; the D gene is possibly TRBD1 (5 bases). V shed 5 bases and J shed 6 bases, with 16 bases lying between them. Per germline, CDR1 SQVTM and CDR2 ANQGSEA. The CDR3 has 14 residues. CDR3 in amino acids: CSVSQTVRDEKLFF. CDR3 DNA: TGCAGCGTTTCTCAGACAGTCAGGGATGAAAAACTGTTTTTT.

This clone was seen more than once but under ten times. The genes are TRBV7-2 and TRBJ2-5; the D is unclear. Per the germline V gene, CDR1 is SGHTA and CDR2 is FQGNSA. V dropped 3 bases and J dropped 1 base, with 3 bases sitting between them. The CDR3 has 12 residues. CDR3 protein: CASSFIQETQYF. CDR3 DNA: TGTGCCAGCAGCTTCATCCAAGAGACCCAGTACTTC.

The chain uses TRBV9 and TRBJ1-1; D is unresolved. Germline lookup yields CDR1 SGDLS and CDR2 YYNGEE. There are 11 residues in the CDR3. The ends were cut back, 7 bases at V and 1 base at J, with 5 bases in the middle. The CDR3 region has the DNA TGTGCCAGCGGGCAGAACACTGAAGCTTTCTTT. Protein: CASGQNTEAFF.

This clone was counted a few times. The chain's CDR3 is CASSIGVLSYEQYF. The CDR3 region has the DNA TGTGCCAGTAGTATCGGGGTGTTGTCCTACGAGCAGTACTTC. This chain joins TRBV19 and TRBJ2-7, with a possible D match to TRBD2 (5 bases). This CDR3 is 14 amino acids long. The germline CDR1 and CDR2 sequences are LNHDA and SQIVND (reference sequence). Trimming cost V 3 bases and J 1 base, with 10 bases left between them. Supplemented by reference TRBV19 and TRBJ2-7, the full variable domain reads DGGITQSPKYLFRKEGQNVTLSCEQNLNHDAMYWYRQDPGQGLRLIYYSQIVNDFQKGDIAEGYSVSREKKESFPLTVTSAQKNPTAFYLCASSIGVLSYEQYFGPGTRLTVT.

Only a few counts were recorded for this clone. This sequence joins TRBV7-2 and TRBJ1-6; 8 bases align to TRBD1. J gave up 9 bases and V 0 bases, and 7 bases lay outside the gene matches. The germline V gene has CDR1 SGHTA and CDR2 FQGNSA. This CDR3 has 16 amino acids. Here the CDR3 DNA reads TGTGCCAGCAGCTTAGCGCGAGACAGGGGCGGTTCACCCCTCCACTTT. This sequence encodes CASSLARDRGGSPLHF. The whole variable domain, remainder taken from reference TRBV7-2 and TRBJ1-6, is GAGVSQSPSNKVTEKGKDVELRCDPISGHTALYWYRQSLGQGLEFLIYFQGNSAPDKSGLPSDRFSAERTGGSVSTLTIQRTQQEDSAVYLCASSLARDRGGSPLHFGNGTRLTVT.

This clone turned up a few times. Written as DNA, the CDR3 is TGTGCCAGCAGCGCCAGGCGGAGTACCTACGAGCAGTACTTC. This gives the protein CASSARRSTYEQYF. The chain joins TRBV7-2 to TRBJ2-7; no clear D. Per germline, CDR1 SGHTA and CDR2 FQGNSA. The CDR3 extends over 14 amino acids. V was trimmed by 5 bases and J by 2 bases, leaving 13 bases between them.